Sequencing of this T cell receptor (beta chain) was carried out in a study of cytomegalovirus exposure and HLA in healthy donors. Findings and caveats of the study: The likely origin of a cluster of highly shared sequence variants was a sequencing artifact. Most TCR sequences were seen very rarely across donors, but some public TCRs occurred in many. Within an earlier analysis, most TCR beta V segments proved productive either about 90% or about 30% of the time.

The study ran its PCR with 60 Vbeta and 13 Jbeta primers. The method was immunoSEQ multiplex PCR; TCRdb's version includes in-frame clones alone and lacks a portion of them. The data contain under 200,000 clones, roughly four fifths of them seen just once; the ten biggest clones take up approximately 2.3%. V lost 5 bases, J lost 4 bases, and 14 bases lay in between. Germline V CDR1 and CDR2: MNHEY, SVGAGI. The length of the CDR3 is 14 residues. Concerning this clone: No antigen is known for it.

This receptor was taken from a female donor in good health and CMV-seronegative. The sequenced sample consisted of PBMCs. J is TRBJ1-2 and V is TRBV6-5; possible D gene TRBD1, 5 bases. CDR3 coding DNA: TGTGCCAGCAGTCCCGGAGGGGTCGGCTATGGCTACACCTTC. It specifies CASSPGGVGYGYTF.